The sequence of this T cell receptor (beta chain) was determined in a study of blood T cell repertoires in COVID-19. Profiling relied on immunoSEQ multiplex PCR, and the TCRdb table lists in-frame clones only, not all of them. The sample records approximately 130,000 clones, more than 75% being singletons. CDR1 and CDR2 from the germline V gene are SGDLS and YYNGEE. The CDR3 has 13 residues. Trimming pared 4 bases from V and 7 bases from J, leaving 14 bases between. What was sequenced was peripheral blood. V usage is TRBV9 and J usage is TRBJ1-2; TRBD1 might be the D (5 bases). The clonotype comes from a man aged 45-65 years with active COVID-19. The CDR3 DNA reads as TGTGCCAGCAGCCTCTATGGGGGGGGTGGCTACACCTTC. It codes for CASSLYGGGGYTF.